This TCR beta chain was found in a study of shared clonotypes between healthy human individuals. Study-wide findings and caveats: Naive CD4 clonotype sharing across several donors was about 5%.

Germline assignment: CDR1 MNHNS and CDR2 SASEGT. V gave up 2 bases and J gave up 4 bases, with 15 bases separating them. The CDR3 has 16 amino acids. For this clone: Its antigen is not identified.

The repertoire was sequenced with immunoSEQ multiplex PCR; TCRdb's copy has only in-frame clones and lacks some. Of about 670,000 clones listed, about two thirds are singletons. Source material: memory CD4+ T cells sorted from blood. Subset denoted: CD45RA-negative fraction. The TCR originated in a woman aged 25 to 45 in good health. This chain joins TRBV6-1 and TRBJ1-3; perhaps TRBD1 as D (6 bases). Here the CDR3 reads CASSERGRGGGNTIYF. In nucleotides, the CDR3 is TGTGCCAGCAGTGAAAGAGGCAGGGGAGGGGGAAACACCATATATTTT.